This T cell receptor (beta chain) appears in the sequencing data of a study of CD8 T cells in Susac syndrome. CDR1 and CDR2 (germline): SGHRS, YFSETQ. Trimming shortened V by 2 bases and J by 4 bases, and 18 bases separated the two germline ends. This CDR3 is built from 16 residues. TCR beta sequencing was performed on blood CD8+ and CD4+ T cells. Purification of the CD8+ and CD4+ T cells relied on negative isolation, and TEMRA cells underwent FACS enrichment. With random hexamers, reverse transcription was performed on roughly 0.45 to 1 ug of RNA. Across 54 Vbeta and 13 Jbeta, TCR beta CDR3 was amplified with immunoSEQ multiplex PCR. TCRdb re-derived calls from the immunoSEQ multiplex PCR reads in MiXCR, one entry per CDR3 protein. Altogether approximately 100,000 distinct CDR3 sequences are present, around 90% being singletons, with the ten largest covering about 0.12%.

Material: CD8+ T cells from PBMCs. The clonotype was recovered from a human donor in good health. J is TRBJ2-5 and V is TRBV5-1, with no clear D. In nucleotides, the CDR3 is TGCGCCAGCAGCTTAATCCGTCGAAGTGTCGGAGAGACCCAGTACTTC. It is translated as CASSLIRRSVGETQYF.